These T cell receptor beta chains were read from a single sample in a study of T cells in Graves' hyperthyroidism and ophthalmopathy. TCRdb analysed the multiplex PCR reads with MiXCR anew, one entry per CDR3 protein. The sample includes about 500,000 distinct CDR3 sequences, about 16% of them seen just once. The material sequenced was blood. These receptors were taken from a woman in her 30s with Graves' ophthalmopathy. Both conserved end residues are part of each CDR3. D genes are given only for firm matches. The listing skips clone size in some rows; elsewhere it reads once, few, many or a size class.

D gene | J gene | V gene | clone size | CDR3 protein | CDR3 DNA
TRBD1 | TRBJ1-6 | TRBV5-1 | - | CASTPGQGGVNSPLHF | TGCGCCAGCACCCCGGGTCAGGGGGGGGTGAATTCACCCCTCCACTTT
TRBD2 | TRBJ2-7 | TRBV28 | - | CASSLMTSGRNEQYF | TGTGCCAGCAGTTTGATGACTAGCGGGAGAAACGAGCAGTACTTC
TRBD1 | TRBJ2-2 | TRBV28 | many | CASSWDRNTGELFF | TGTGCCAGCAGTTGGGACAGAAACACCGGGGAGCTGTTTTTT
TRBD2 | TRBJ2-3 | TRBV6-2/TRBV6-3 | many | CASSRSGDTDTQYF | TGTGCCAGCAGCCGCAGCGGGGACACAGATACGCAGTATTTT
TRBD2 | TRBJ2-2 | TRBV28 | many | CASSRSGSNTGELFF | TGTGCCAGCAGTAGAAGCGGGAGCAACACCGGGGAGCTGTTTTTT
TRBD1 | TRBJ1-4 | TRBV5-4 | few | CASSPHRGGHEKLFF | TGTGCCAGCAGCCCCCACAGGGGAGGGCATGAAAAACTGTTTTTT
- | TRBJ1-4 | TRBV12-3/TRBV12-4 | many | CASSLGARGEKLFF | TGTGCCAGCAGTTTGGGGGCGAGGGGTGAAAAACTGTTTTTT
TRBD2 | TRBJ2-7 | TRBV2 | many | CAISGSYEQYF | TGTGCCATAAGCGGGAGCTACGAGCAGTACTTC
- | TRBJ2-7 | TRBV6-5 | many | CASSYRAGEVHEQYF | TGTGCCAGCAGTTACCGCGCAGGGGAGGTACACGAGCAGTACTTC
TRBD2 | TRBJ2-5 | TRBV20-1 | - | CSATTSGTETQYF | TGCAGTGCGACGACTAGCGGGACGGAGACCCAGTACTTC
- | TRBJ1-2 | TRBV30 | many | CAWSGGGHRFYGYTF | TGTGCCTGGAGTGGCGGGGGTCACCGGTTCTATGGCTACACCTTC
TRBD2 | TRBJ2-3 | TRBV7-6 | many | CASSSRLAGDGDTQYF | TGTGCCAGCAGCTCACGACTAGCGGGAGATGGAGATACGCAGTATTTT
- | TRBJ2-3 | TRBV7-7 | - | CASSLGTTSTDTQYF | TGTGCCAGCAGCTTAGGGACGACAAGCACAGATACGCAGTATTTT
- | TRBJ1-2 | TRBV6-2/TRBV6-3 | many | CASSPDTSSGYTF | TGTGCCAGCAGCCCGGACACGTCTAGTGGCTACACCTTC
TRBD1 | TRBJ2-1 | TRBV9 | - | CASSASPGGQGNEQFF | TGTGCCAGCAGCGCCTCCCCGGGGGGACAGGGCAATGAGCAGTTCTTC
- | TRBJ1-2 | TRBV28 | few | CASRYGTISNNYGYTF | TGTGCCAGCAGATACGGGACAATCTCCAACAATTATGGCTACACCTTC
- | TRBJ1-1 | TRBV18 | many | CASSGQPNTEAFF | TGTGCCAGCTCGGGGCAGCCAAACACTGAAGCTTTCTTT
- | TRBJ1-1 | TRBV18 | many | CASSPGVEAFF | TGTGCCAGCTCCCCGGGCGTTGAAGCTTTCTTT
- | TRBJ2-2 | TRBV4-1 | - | CASSQEGIGRNTGELFF | TGCGCCAGCAGCCAAGAAGGGATCGGGAGGAACACCGGGGAGCTGTTTTTT
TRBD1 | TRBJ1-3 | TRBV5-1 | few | CASSADTTGVAGNTIYF | TGCGCCAGCAGCGCAGATACTACAGGGGTAGCTGGAAACACCATATATTTT